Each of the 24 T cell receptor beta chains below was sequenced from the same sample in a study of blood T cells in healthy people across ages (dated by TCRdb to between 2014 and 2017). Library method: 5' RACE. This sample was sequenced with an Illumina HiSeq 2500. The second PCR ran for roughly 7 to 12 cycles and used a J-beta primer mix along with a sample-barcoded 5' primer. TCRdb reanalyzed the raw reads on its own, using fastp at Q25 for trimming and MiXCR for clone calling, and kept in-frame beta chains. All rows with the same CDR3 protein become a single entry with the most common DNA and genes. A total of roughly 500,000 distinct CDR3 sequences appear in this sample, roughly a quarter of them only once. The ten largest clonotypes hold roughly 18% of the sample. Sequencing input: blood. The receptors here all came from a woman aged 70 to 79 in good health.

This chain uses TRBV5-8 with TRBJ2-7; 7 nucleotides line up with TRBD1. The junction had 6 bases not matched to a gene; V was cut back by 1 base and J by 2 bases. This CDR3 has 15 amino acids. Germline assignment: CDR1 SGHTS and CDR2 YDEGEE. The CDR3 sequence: CASSLKQGRTYEQYF. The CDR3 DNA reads TGTGCCAGCAGCTTGAAACAGGGGCGTACCTACGAGCAGTACTTC.

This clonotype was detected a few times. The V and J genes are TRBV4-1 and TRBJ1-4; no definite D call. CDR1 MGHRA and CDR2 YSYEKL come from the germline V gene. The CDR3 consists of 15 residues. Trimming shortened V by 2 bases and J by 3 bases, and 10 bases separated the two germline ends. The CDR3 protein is CASSQRIGPNEKLFF. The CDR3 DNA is TGCGCCAGCAGCCAAAGAATCGGGCCTAATGAAAAACTGTTTTTT.

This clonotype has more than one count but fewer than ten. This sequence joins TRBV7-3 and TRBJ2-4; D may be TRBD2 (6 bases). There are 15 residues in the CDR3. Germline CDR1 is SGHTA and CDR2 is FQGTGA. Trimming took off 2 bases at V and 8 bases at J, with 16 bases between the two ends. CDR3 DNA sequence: TGTGCCAGCAGCTTAGGGCGGGGCCCTGGGCACATTCAGTACTTC. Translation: CASSLGRGPGHIQYF.

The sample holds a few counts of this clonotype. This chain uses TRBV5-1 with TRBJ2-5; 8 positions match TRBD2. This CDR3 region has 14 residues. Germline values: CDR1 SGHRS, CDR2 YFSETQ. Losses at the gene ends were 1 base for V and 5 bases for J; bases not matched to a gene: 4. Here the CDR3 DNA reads TGCGCCAGCAGCTTGACAGCGGGGGACGAGACCCAGTACTTC. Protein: CASSLTAGDETQYF.

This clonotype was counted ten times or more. CDR3 sequence: CASRIQGMRGEKLFF. CDR3 in DNA: TGTGCCAGCAGAATTCAGGGGATGAGAGGGGAAAAACTGTTTTTT. The chain carries TRBV6-5 and TRBJ1-4; the D gene is possibly TRBD1 (6 bases). Germline CDR1 is MNHEY and CDR2 is SVGAGI. This CDR3 spans 15 amino acids. V shed 6 bases and J shed 8 bases, with 19 bases lying between them.

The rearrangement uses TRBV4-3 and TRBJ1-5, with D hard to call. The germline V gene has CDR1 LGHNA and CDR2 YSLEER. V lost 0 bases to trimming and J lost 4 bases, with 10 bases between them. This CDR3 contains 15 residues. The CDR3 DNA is TGCGCCAGCAGCCAAGATATGACACGAAATCAGCCCCAGCATTTT. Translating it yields CASSQDMTRNQPQHF.

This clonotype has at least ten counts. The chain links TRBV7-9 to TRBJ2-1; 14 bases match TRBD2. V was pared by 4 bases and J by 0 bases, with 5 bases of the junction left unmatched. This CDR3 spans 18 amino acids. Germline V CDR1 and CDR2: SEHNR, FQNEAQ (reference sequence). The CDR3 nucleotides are TGTGCCAGCAGCTCCGGACTAGCGGGGGGACTCTCCTACAATGAGCAGTTCTTC. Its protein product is CASSSGLAGGLSYNEQFF. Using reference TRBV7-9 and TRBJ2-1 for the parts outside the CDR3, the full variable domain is DTGVSQNPRHKITKRGQNVTFRCDPISEHNRLYWYRQTLGQGPEFLTYFQNEAQLEKSRLLSDRFSAERPKGSFSTLEIQRTEQGDSAMYLCASSSGLAGGLSYNEQFFGPGTRLTVL.

The CDR3 nucleotides are TGTGCCAGCAGCGTAGGGCTCACGACCGGGGAGCTGTTTTTT. This sequence encodes CASSVGLTTGELFF. The chain combines TRBV9 with TRBJ2-2; D is uncertain. Per the germline V gene, CDR1 is SGDLS and CDR2 is YYNGEE. V was trimmed by 0 bases and J by 5 bases, leaving 8 bases between them. CDR3 length equals 14 residues. Full variable domain (outside the CDR3, taken from reference TRBV9 and TRBJ2-2): DSGVTQTPKHLITATGQRVTLRCSPRSGDLSVYWYQQSLDQGLQFLIQYYNGEERAKGNILERFSAQQFPDLHSELNLSSLELGDSALYFCASSVGLTTGELFFGEGSRLTVL.

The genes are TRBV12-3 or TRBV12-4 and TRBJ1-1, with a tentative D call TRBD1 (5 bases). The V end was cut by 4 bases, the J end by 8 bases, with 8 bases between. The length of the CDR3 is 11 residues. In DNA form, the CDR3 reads TGTGCCAGCAGTTGGGGACGGGAAGCTTTCTTT. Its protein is CASSWGREAFF.

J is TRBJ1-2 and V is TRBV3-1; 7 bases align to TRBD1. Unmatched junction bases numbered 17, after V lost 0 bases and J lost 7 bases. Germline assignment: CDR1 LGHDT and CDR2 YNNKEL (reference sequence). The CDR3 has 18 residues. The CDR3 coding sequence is TGTGCCAGCAGCCAAGATGGCGGCCGACAGGGAATATGCTCTGGCTACACCTTC. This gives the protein CASSQDGGRQGICSGYTF.

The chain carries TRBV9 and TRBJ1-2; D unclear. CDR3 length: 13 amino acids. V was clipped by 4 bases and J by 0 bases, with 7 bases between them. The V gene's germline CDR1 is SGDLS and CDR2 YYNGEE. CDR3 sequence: CASSPLANYGYTF. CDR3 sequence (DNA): TGTGCCAGCAGCCCCCTTGCTAACTATGGCTACACCTTC.

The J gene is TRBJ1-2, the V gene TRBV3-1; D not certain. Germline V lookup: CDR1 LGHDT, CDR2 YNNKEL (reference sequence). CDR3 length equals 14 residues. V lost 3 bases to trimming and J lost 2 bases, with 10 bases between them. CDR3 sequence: CASSHVEINYGYTF. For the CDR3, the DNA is TGTGCCAGCAGCCATGTAGAGATAAACTATGGCTACACCTTC. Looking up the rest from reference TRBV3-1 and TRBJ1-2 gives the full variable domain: DTAVSQTPKYLVTQMGNDKSIKCEQNLGHDTMYWYKQDSKKFLKIMFSYNNKELIINETVPNRFSPKSPDKAHLNLHINSLELGDSAVYFCASSHVEINYGYTFGSGTRLTVV.

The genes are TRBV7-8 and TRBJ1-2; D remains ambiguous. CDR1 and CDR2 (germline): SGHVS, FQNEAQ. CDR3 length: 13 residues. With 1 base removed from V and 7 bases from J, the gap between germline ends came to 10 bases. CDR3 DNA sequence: TGTGCCAGCAGCTTAGGTCGGGAATCTGGCTACACCTTC. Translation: CASSLGRESGYTF.

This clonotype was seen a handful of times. CDR3 sequence: CASSQGRGGYTDTQYF. The CDR3 nucleotides read TGCGCCAGCAGCCAAGGGCGCGGGGGGTACACAGATACGCAGTATTTT. This rearrangement joins TRBV4-1 to TRBJ2-3; 8 bases align to TRBD2. The CDR3 covers 16 residues. Germline CDR1 MGHRA, CDR2 YSYEKL. After removal of 1 base from V and 2 bases from J, the junction contained 5 bases not matched to a gene.

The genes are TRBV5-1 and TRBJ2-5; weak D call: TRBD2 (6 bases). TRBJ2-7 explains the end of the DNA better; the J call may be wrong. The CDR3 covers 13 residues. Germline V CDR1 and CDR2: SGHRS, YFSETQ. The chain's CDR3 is CASSVTSTYEQYF. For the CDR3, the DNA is TGCGCCAGCAGCGTAACTAGCACTTACGAGCAGTACTTC.

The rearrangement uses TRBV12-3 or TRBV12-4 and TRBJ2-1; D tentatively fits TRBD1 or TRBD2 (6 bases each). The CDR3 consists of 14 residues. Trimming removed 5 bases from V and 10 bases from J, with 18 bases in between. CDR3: CASSPRGQSFEQFF. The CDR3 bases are TGTGCCAGCAGTCCCCGGGGGCAGAGCTTCGAGCAGTTCTTC.

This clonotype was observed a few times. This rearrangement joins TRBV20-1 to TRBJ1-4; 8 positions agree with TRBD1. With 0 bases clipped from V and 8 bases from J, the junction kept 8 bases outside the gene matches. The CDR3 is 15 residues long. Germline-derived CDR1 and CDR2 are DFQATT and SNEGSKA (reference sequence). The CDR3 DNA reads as TGCAGTGCTAGAGAGGAGACAGGGGCTAGGGAAAAACTGTTTTTT. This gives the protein CSAREETGAREKLFF.

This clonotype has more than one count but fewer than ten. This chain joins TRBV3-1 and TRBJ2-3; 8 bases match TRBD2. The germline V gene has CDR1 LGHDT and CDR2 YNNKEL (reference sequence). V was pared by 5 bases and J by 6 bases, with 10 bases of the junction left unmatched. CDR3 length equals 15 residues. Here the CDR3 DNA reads TGTGCCAGCAGCACGCCGGGACTAGTGCGGGATACGCAGTATTTT. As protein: CASSTPGLVRDTQYF.

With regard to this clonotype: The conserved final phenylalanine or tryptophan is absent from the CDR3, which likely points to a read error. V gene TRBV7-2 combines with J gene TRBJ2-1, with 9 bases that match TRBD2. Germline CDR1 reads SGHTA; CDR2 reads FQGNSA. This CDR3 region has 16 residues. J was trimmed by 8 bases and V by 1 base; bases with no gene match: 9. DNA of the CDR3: TGTGCCAGCAGCTTAGTCGGGCGGGAGGGCCGTCATGAGCAGTTCGTC. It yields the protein CASSLVGREGRHEQFV.

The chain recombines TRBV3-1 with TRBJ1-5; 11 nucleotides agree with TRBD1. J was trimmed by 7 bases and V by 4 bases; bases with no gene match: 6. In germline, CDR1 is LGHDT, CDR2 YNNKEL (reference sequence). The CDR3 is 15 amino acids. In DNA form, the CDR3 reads TGTGCCAGCAGCCTAGGGACAGGGGGGAGACAGCCCCAGCATTTT. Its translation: CASSLGTGGRQPQHF.

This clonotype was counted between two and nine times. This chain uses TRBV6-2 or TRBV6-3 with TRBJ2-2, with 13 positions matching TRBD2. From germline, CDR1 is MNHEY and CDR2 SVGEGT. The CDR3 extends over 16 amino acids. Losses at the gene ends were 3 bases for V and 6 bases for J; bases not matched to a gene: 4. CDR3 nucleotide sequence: TGTGCCAGCAGTTATCAACTAGCGGGGGGGGCCGGGGAGCTGTTTTTT. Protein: CASSYQLAGGAGELFF.

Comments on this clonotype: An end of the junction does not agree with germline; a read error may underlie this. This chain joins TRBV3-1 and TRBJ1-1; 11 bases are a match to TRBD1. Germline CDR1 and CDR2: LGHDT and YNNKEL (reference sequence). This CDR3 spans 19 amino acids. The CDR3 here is CASSPNPGQGVGRKTEVFF. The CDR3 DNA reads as TGTGCCAGTAGCCCAAATCCGGGACAGGGGGTAGGGAGGAAAACTGAAGTTTTCTTT.

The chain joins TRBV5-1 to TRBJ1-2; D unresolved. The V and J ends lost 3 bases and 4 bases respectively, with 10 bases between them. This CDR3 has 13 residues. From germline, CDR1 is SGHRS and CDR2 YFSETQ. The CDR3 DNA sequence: TGCGCCAGCAGCTCAGCAGAGTCCTATGGCTACACCTTC. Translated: CASSSAESYGYTF.

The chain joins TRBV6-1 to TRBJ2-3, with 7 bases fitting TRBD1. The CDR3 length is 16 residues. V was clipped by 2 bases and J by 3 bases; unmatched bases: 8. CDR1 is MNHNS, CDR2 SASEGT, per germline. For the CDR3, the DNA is TGTGCCAGCAGTGAATATCGACAGGGTAGGACAGATACGCAGTATTTT. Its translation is CASSEYRQGRTDTQYF.